This entry lists 20 T cell receptor beta chains sequenced from one sample in a study of identical twins. In TCRdb, the 5' RACE reads were re-called with MiXCR into one record per CDR3 protein. The sample gives hundreds of thousands of distinct CDR3 sequences, about 24% of which show up once; roughly 3% is in the top ten. The same data also went into a second study, on T cells expressing NK-cell markers.

What was sequenced was CD4+ T cells sorted from blood. The receptor source for this set is a woman between 18 and 29 years old in good health.

This clonotype was counted a few times. The gene calls are TRBV12-5 and TRBJ1-2, with 8 bases matching TRBD1. The trim removed 2 bases at V and 4 bases at J, leaving 12 bases unmatched. Germline V gives CDR1 LGHNT, CDR2 FRNRAP. This CDR3 comprises 17 residues. CDR3 sequence reads: CASGLRAGGGFVYGYTF. DNA for the CDR3: TGTGCTAGTGGTTTGAGGGCAGGGGGCGGTTTTGTCTATGGCTACACCTTC.

The chain has TRBV12-3 or TRBV12-4 and TRBJ2-3; D is ambiguous. This CDR3 has 15 residues. V was pared by 1 base and J by 3 bases, with 11 bases between. DNA for the CDR3: TGTGCCAGCAGTTTAGGCCCGTATAAGACAGATACGCAGTATTTT. Residues: CASSLGPYKTDTQYF.

J is TRBJ2-7 and V is TRBV27, with 8 bases lining up with TRBD2. The CDR3 runs to 16 residues. J gave up 3 bases and V 3 bases, and 10 bases lay outside the gene matches. Germline V gene lookup returns CDR1 MNHEY and CDR2 SMNVEV (reference sequence). CDR3 coding DNA: TGTGCCAGCAGTTTTAGGCCGGGGGGGGGCAACTACGAGCAGTACTTC. It is translated as CASSFRPGGGNYEQYF.

This chain uses TRBV3-1 with TRBJ1-2, with no clear D. Germline assignment: CDR1 LGHDT and CDR2 YNNKEL (reference sequence). V shed 4 bases and J shed 6 bases, with 12 bases lying between them. The CDR3 covers 13 residues. CDR3 DNA: TGTGCCAGCAGCCCTCACCGCGGTGATGGCTACACCTTC. Translation: CASSPHRGDGYTF.

The table lists this clonotype with a few counts. This chain joins TRBV5-1 and TRBJ1-1, with D possibly matching TRBD1 (5 bases). The CDR3 spans 14 residues. Germline V CDR1 and CDR2: SGHRS, YFSETQ. The germline V and J ends were trimmed by 4 bases and 5 bases, with 15 bases remaining between them. In nucleotides, the CDR3 is TGCGCCAGCAGCGAGGGGCCAGGCGGAACTGAAGCTTTCTTT. Its translation: CASSEGPGGTEAFF.

CDR3 residues: CASSLETSGGRWFF. The CDR3 DNA follows: TGCGCCAGCAGCTTGGAAACTAGCGGGGGGCGGTGGTTCTTC. The chain recombines TRBV5-1 with TRBJ2-1; 12 bases are shared with TRBD2. From germline, CDR1 is SGHRS and CDR2 YFSETQ. The CDR3 is 14 amino acids. Trimming at V came to 0 bases and at J to 15 bases, leaving 7 bases not matched to a gene.

This chain uses TRBV5-1 with TRBJ2-7, with D uncertain. The CDR3 loop spans 13 amino acids. Germline values: CDR1 SGHRS, CDR2 YFSETQ. The germline V and J ends were trimmed by 6 bases and 5 bases, with 15 bases remaining between them. Written as DNA, the CDR3 is TGCGCCAGCACCATTTATGGGCTCCACGAGCAGTACTTC. It codes for CASTIYGLHEQYF.

The V gene is TRBV11-2, the J gene TRBJ2-6; D is unclear. Per the germline V gene, CDR1 is SGHAT and CDR2 is FQNNGV. This CDR3 has 16 amino acids. The V gene lost 3 bases and the J gene lost 1 base, with 10 bases spanning the gap. The CDR3 region has the DNA TGTGCCAGCAGCTTTCAGACTGCGTCTGGGGCCAACGTCCTGACTTTC. This translates into CASSFQTASGANVLTF.

The sample holds a few counts of this clonotype. The chain uses TRBV6-5 and TRBJ2-2, with TRBD1 identical over 10 bases. V trimming: 4 bases; J trimming: 6 bases; junction bases outside the gene matches: 11. The germline gives CDR1 MNHEY, CDR2 SVGAGI. The CDR3 runs to 17 residues. This CDR3 reads CASSFLRTGGFAGELFF. The DNA of the CDR3 is TGTGCCAGCAGTTTCTTAAGGACAGGGGGTTTCGCCGGGGAGCTGTTTTTT.

The rearrangement uses TRBV16 and TRBJ2-7; TRBD2 agrees at 12 bases. This CDR3 comprises 16 residues. Germline CDR1 KGHSY, CDR2 FQNENV. The V segment lost 5 bases and the J segment 3 bases; nucleotides outside the gene matches: 8. The CDR3 sequence: CASSDLGLAGIYEQYF. CDR3 in DNA: TGTGCCAGCAGCGATCTAGGACTAGCGGGAATCTACGAGCAGTACTTC.

About this clonotype itself: Its ends do not fully match the called genes, so a read error is possible. The J gene is TRBJ2-3, the V gene TRBV2; D gene ambiguous. The CDR3 sequence is 12 residues long. CDR1 and CDR2 from the germline V gene are SNHLY and FYNNEI. The CDR3 region is CASTLGTVTQYF. The CDR3 DNA sequence: TGTGCCAGCACCCTGGGAACAGTTACGCAGTATTTT.

The rearrangement links TRBV30 to TRBJ2-1, with D unresolved. The germline V and J ends were trimmed by 3 bases and 3 bases, with 12 bases remaining between them. The CDR3 runs to 14 residues. CDR1 is GTSNPN, CDR2 SVGIG, per germline (reference sequence). The CDR3 nucleotides read TGTGCCTGGAGGGGGAATCTTATCTACAATGAGCAGTTCTTC. Residues: CAWRGNLIYNEQFF. Full variable domain (rest looked up from reference TRBV30 and TRBJ2-1): SQTIHQWPATLVQPVGSPLSLECTVEGTSNPNLYWYRQAAGRGLQLLFYSVGIGQISSEVPQNLSASRPQDRQFILSSKKLLLSDSGFYLCAWRGNLIYNEQFFGPGTRLTVL.

This clonotype was recorded once. The rearrangement uses TRBV6-2 or TRBV6-3 and TRBJ2-5; 9 positions agree with TRBD2. Germline V gene data show CDR1 as MNHEY and CDR2 as SVGEGT. The CDR3 runs to 15 residues. The V gene end was trimmed by 7 bases and the J gene end by 0 bases; junction bases not matched to a gene: 6. DNA of the CDR3: TGTGCCAGCACCCTAGCGGGGATGTACCAAGAGACCCAGTACTTC. Protein product: CASTLAGMYQETQYF.

The CDR3 sequence is CASSYQSYSGNTIYF. DNA for the CDR3: TGTGCCAGCAGTTATCAGAGTTACTCTGGAAACACCATATATTTT. This rearrangement joins TRBV6-5 to TRBJ1-3, with D uncertain. V lost 3 bases, J lost 0 bases, and 9 bases lay in between. The V gene's germline CDR1 is MNHEY and CDR2 SVGAGI. The CDR3 loop spans 15 amino acids.

The chain couples TRBV5-5 to TRBJ2-3, with D possibly being TRBD1 or TRBD2 (5 bases each). Germline CDR1 SGHKS, CDR2 YYEKEE (reference sequence). V was cut by 3 bases and J by 0 bases, with 14 bases left in between. CDR3 size: 16 residues. The DNA for the CDR3 is TGTGCCAGCAGCTGGGGGAGCATTGCTAGCACAGATACGCAGTATTTT. Translating gives CASSWGSIASTDTQYF. The complete variable domain, with remaining parts taken from reference TRBV5-5 and TRBJ2-3, reads DAGVTQSPTHLIKTRGQQVTLRCSPISGHKSVSWYQQVLGQGPQFIFQYYEKEERGRGNFPDRFSARQFPNYSSELNVNALLLGDSALYLCASSWGSIASTDTQYFGPGTRLTVL.

CDR3 amino acids: CASIPPASNYGYTF. The DNA of the CDR3 is TGTGCCAGCATCCCCCCCGCCAGTAACTATGGCTACACCTTC. This rearrangement joins TRBV6-1 to TRBJ1-2; D not certain. This CDR3 has 14 residues. Germline CDR1 is MNHNS and CDR2 is SASEGT. Trimming pared 7 bases from V and 1 base from J, leaving 13 bases between.

There are a few counts of this clonotype. V usage is TRBV3-1 and J usage is TRBJ2-7; TRBD2 agrees at 7 bases. Germline V gene lookup returns CDR1 LGHDT and CDR2 YNNKEL (reference sequence). Trimming cost V 4 bases and J 2 bases; bases outside gene matches: 11. The CDR3 has 16 amino acids. CDR3 nucleotide sequence: TGTGCCAGCAGCCCCACCACCGGGACTAAAGCCTACGAGCAGTACTTC. Protein: CASSPTTGTKAYEQYF.

The V call is TRBV12-3 or TRBV12-4, the J call TRBJ1-3, with a possible D match to TRBD1 (6 bases). CDR3 length: 12 residues. V was trimmed by 2 bases and J by 9 bases, leaving 8 bases between them. The CDR3 DNA sequence: TGTGCCAGCAGTTTAATCAGGGGCACCATATATTTT. It specifies CASSLIRGTIYF.

The rearrangement uses TRBV6-1 and TRBJ1-6; TRBD1 is a possible D gene (5 bases). The CDR3 totals 15 residues. From germline, CDR1 is MNHNS and CDR2 SASEGT. Trimming took 4 bases from V and 9 from J, leaving 16 bases between them. The CDR3 DNA reads as TGTGCCAGCAGTGGGGTCGCAGGCGGGGGTTCACCCCTCCACTTT. Translation gives CASSGVAGGGSPLHF.

The chain is built from TRBV9 and TRBJ2-3; D unclear. Germline assignment: CDR1 SGDLS and CDR2 YYNGEE. The CDR3 runs 16 residues. V shed 4 bases and J shed 2 bases, with 17 bases lying between them. CDR3 coding DNA: TGTGCCAGCAGCCCCAGACCCCCGACTCACACAGATACGCAGTATTTT. This codes for CASSPRPPTHTDTQYF.